Included here is one T cell receptor (beta chain) sequence, with context. The antigen is undetermined. Trimming shortened V by 3 bases and J by 9 bases, and 10 bases separated the two germline ends. The length of the CDR3 is 12 residues. Germline lookup yields CDR1 SGHKS and CDR2 YYEKEE (reference sequence). The lymph nodes were axillary draining lymph nodes from breast cancer patients. The sample originates from a study of breast tumors, draining lymph nodes, adjacent tissues. General study findings and limits: Compared with basal-like, luminal-like tumors shared significantly more repertoire with nontumor tissue. Data fit most tumor T cells coming from lymph node, expanding in tumor. Tumor TCR diversity was below lymph nodes but above nontumor tissue. Tumor T cell lymph node origin was a supported hypothesis, not proven.

A single record per CDR3 protein comes from TCRdb applying MiXCR to the multiplex PCR reads. The sample includes approximately 100,000 distinct CDR3 sequences, about 29% of them seen just once. The V and J genes are TRBV5-5 and TRBJ2-1; TRBD2 might be the D (7 bases). Sample: axillary lymph node tissue. The receptor's source is a female donor with breast cancer. Some clones in this sample may be carry-over from other donors' samples. This CDR3 is CASSSGGTEQFF. CDR3 nucleotides: TGTGCCAGCAGCTCGGGGGGCACTGAGCAGTTCTTC.